This T cell receptor (beta chain) was found in a study of low-dose radiotherapy and immunotherapy resistance in tumors (dated by TCRdb to about 2022). As for the study more broadly: Patients in Cohort 1 were given 0.5 Gy per fraction every 2 weeks, and the prescribed total PTV dose was 6.5 Gy. Patients in Cohort 2 were given 1 Gy per fraction every two weeks, for a total of 13 Gy across 26 weeks. Nivolumab and ipilimumab were both given intravenously, with nivolumab at a 240 mg flat dose every two weeks and ipilimumab at 1 mg/kg every six weeks. Every two weeks, patients got intravenous cyclophosphamide at 200 mg/m2, given one day ahead of each radiation and immunotherapy administration. Starting on cycle 1 day 1, patients took 300 mg of aspirin by mouth once a day for four cycles. No randomization into treatment groups was done for the people taking part in the trial. Eight patients were included in the translational analysis: three from the first dose cohort and the first five from the second dose cohort.

Reading from cysteine to phenylalanine, the CDR3 counts 15 amino acids. Solely the CDR3 DNA is kept, with 45 bases framed from the first base. V is reduced by 9 bases and J by 6 bases, leaving a spacing of 18 bases between them. The germline V gene gives CDR1 as KGHSY and CDR2 as FQNENV. Sequencer: Illumina HiSeq 2500. First-strand cDNA was synthesized with Superscript III and a set of TRAV- and TRBV-specific primers, covering both TCRalpha and TCRbeta chains. A roughly 20-cycle PCR with Phusion amplified the TCRs, pairing a constant-region primer with the adapter that was attached to the V primers. The isolated mRNA was amplified using the MessageAmp II aRNA Amplification Kit, with in vitro transcription performed for 15 to 20 hours at 37 degrees C. The Dynabeads mRNA DIRECT Purification Kit was used to isolate the mRNA for TCR sequencing. A second approximately 25-cycle Phusion PCR added indexed Illumina adapters, and products were purified with AMPure XP beads. On the authors' methods: Using custom Perl scripts, TCR sequences encoding the same protein were pooled, out-of-frame sequences were removed, and the abundance of each clonotype was computed. Any TCR sequence supported by only a single read was excluded from analysis. The metrics used to describe the repertoires included Shannon entropy, Gini index, clonality, richness, and the frequency of TCRs shared between repertoires. In TCRdb, the public reads were trimmed at Q25 with fastp and aligned with MiXCR, with productive beta chains retained. When rows share a CDR3 protein, they turn into one entry using the most common DNA and genes. TCRdb, not the authors, supplied the V and J calls. The sample includes 70,000 to 95,000 distinct CDR3 sequences, with roughly 19% observed a single time. The ten largest account for less than 3.5% of the sample.

This clonotype was detected only once. The specificity of this receptor is unknown. The likely explanation is a read error, given a far larger clone one base away. The meaning of the sample's time point label: before trial treatment. The donors took part in RACIN, a single-arm, phase I, dose-escalation trial that combined nivolumab, ipilimumab, aspirin, low-dose cyclophosphamide and low-dose radiotherapy. Patients were eligible if they had advanced solid tumors that were TIL-negative. The starting material was PBMCs, obtained before treatment. This chain is built from TRBV16 and TRBJ1-6, with the identity of the D gene unclear. The source of this sequence is a male donor with prostate cancer. This receptor has the CDR3 CASSAQQSINSPLHF. The sequenced DNA is TGTGCCAGTTCGGCTCAACAGTCCATTAATTCACCCCTCCACTTT. This CDR3, with the reference TRBV16 and TRBJ1-6 proteins standing in past its ends, gives the full variable domain GEEVAQTPKHLVRGEGQKAKLYCAPIKGHSYVFWYQQVLKNEFKFLISFQNENVFDETGMPKERFSAKCLPNSPCSLEIQATKLEDSAVYFCASSAQQSINSPLHFGNGTRLTVT.